These 29 T cell receptor beta chains were sequenced from one sample in a study of technical replicates of blood from several donors. Repertoires were generated with immunoSEQ multiplex PCR, while TCRdb's copy carries only in-frame clones and drops some. The sample yields about 81,000 clones, 75% to 90% seen once. The source material was PBMCs. The receptors originated from a human donor in good health. Some clones in this sample may be carry-over from other donors' samples.

The sample holds one count of this clone. The genes are TRBV25-1 and TRBJ1-6; unclear D gene. From germline, CDR1 is MGHDK and CDR2 SYGVNS. Trimming took 2 bases from V and 3 from J, leaving 11 bases between them. This CDR3 has 16 residues. The CDR3 sequence is CASSEDTRGYNSPLHF. The CDR3 DNA follows: TGTGCCAGCAGTGAAGACACCCGGGGCTATAATTCACCCCTCCACTTT.

The chain couples TRBV5-6 to TRBJ1-2, with D possibly matching TRBD1 (5 bases). The germline gives CDR1 SGHDT, CDR2 YYEEEE. This CDR3 is built from 15 residues. Trimming stripped 5 bases from V and 5 bases from J, with 19 bases between. CDR3: CASRAGMQGRYGYTF. For the CDR3, the DNA is TGTGCCAGCAGAGCTGGCATGCAGGGAAGGTATGGCTACACCTTC.

This clone was seen a handful of times. V and J are TRBV4-1 and TRBJ1-1, with 7 bases aligning to TRBD1. Looked up from germline, CDR1 is MGHRA and CDR2 is YSYEKL. Trimming at V came to 0 bases and at J to 1 base, leaving 11 bases not matched to a gene. The CDR3 spans 18 residues. The DNA of the CDR3 is TGCGCCAGCAGCCAAGATAGCGGCAGGGGGACTCGGAACACTGAAGCTTTCTTT. Amino acids: CASSQDSGRGTRNTEAFF.

The rearrangement joins TRBV5-8 to TRBJ1-2, with 8 bases fitting TRBD1. CDR1 and CDR2 from the germline V gene are SGHTS and YDEGEE. With V trimmed by 0 bases and J by 8 bases, 9 bases remained unmatched. The CDR3 sequence is 15 residues long. CDR3 residues: CASSLAGQGLRGYTF. CDR3 in DNA: TGTGCCAGCAGCTTGGCTGGACAGGGTCTAAGGGGCTACACCTTC.

This clone was counted at least ten times. This rearrangement joins TRBV6-4 to TRBJ2-3; TRBD1 might be the D (6 bases). The CDR3 has 14 residues. Germline CDR1 reads MRHNA; CDR2 reads SNTAGT. The V and J ends lost 0 bases and 4 bases respectively, with 8 bases between them. CDR3 region: CASSDSKGADTQYF. The CDR3 nucleotides read TGTGCCAGCAGTGACTCCAAGGGGGCAGATACGCAGTATTTT.

The chain is built from TRBV7-6 and TRBJ1-1; 8 nucleotides line up with TRBD1. CDR3 length: 12 residues. The V gene end was trimmed by 4 bases and the J gene end by 11 bases; junction bases not matched to a gene: 6. Germline V CDR1 and CDR2: SGHVS, FNYEAQ. CDR3 residues: CASSSGQGPAFF. The CDR3 nucleotides read TGTGCCAGCAGCTCTGGACAGGGTCCCGCTTTCTTT.

V and J are TRBV30 and TRBJ2-7, with D perhaps TRBD1 (5 bases). The CDR3 spans 14 residues. CDR1 is GTSNPN, CDR2 SVGIG, per germline (reference sequence). V was trimmed by 1 base and J by 0 bases, leaving 10 bases between them. As DNA, the CDR3 is TGTGCCTGGAGTGGACAGACGAGCTCCTACGAGCAGTACTTC. This sequence encodes CAWSGQTSSYEQYF. Variable domain in full (rest from reference TRBV30 and TRBJ2-7): SQTIHQWPATLVQPVGSPLSLECTVEGTSNPNLYWYRQAAGRGLQLLFYSVGIGQISSEVPQNLSASRPQDRQFILSSKKLLLSDSGFYLCAWSGQTSSYEQYFGPGTRLTVT.

The chain recombines TRBV21-1 with TRBJ2-1; the listed D gene, TRBD2, was not tested against the DNA. TRBV21-1 is tagged as a pseudogene. This CDR3 contains 16 residues. Here the CDR3 reads CASSKSSGSVRNEQFF. The CDR3 DNA reads as TGTGCCAGCAGCAAGTCTAGCGGGAGCGTTAGAAATGAGCAGTTCTTC.

This clone has just one count. The rearrangement links TRBV7-2 to TRBJ1-6; D gene unclear. Germline V gene sequence: CDR1 SGHTA, CDR2 FQGNSA. Trimming pared 0 bases from V and 8 bases from J, leaving 5 bases between. This CDR3 comprises 13 residues. The CDR3 nucleotides are TGTGCCAGCAGCTTAGCGAGAGATTCACCCCTCCACTTT. Residues: CASSLARDSPLHF.

The chain combines TRBV11-2 with TRBJ2-7; tentative D call: TRBD2 (6 bases). Germline lookup yields CDR1 SGHAT and CDR2 FQNNGV. The ends were cut back, 5 bases at V and 1 base at J, with 18 bases in the middle. CDR3 length: 16 residues. The CDR3 coding sequence is TGTGCCAGCAGCCCTATATGGGGGGTCAATTCCTACGAGCAGTACTTC. Protein: CASSPIWGVNSYEQYF.

The chain links TRBV10-3 to TRBJ2-1; the match to TRBD2 covers 9 bases. J gave up 2 bases and V 11 bases, and 7 bases lay outside the gene matches. The CDR3 spans 14 residues. From germline, CDR1 is ENHRY and CDR2 SYGVKD. CDR3 in DNA: TGTGCCTCCGGGCGGGAGGGGACCTACAATGAGCAGTTCTTC. Its protein is CASGREGTYNEQFF.

The chain combines TRBV19 with TRBJ1-2; possibly TRBD1 for D (5 bases). The CDR3 sequence is 16 residues long. The germline V gene has CDR1 LNHDA and CDR2 SQIVND (reference sequence). The V gene lost 1 base and the J gene lost 3 bases, with 15 bases spanning the gap. The DNA of the CDR3 is TGTGCCAGTAGTATAGCCCCGCGGGGCGCAGACTATGGCTACACCTTC. It codes for CASSIAPRGADYGYTF. The full variable domain, its missing parts supplied by reference TRBV19 and TRBJ1-2, is DGGITQSPKYLFRKEGQNVTLSCEQNLNHDAMYWYRQDPGQGLRLIYYSQIVNDFQKGDIAEGYSVSREKKESFPLTVTSAQKNPTAFYLCASSIAPRGADYGYTFGSGTRLTVV.

This clone has a count of ten or more. The chain employs TRBV29-1 and TRBJ1-1; 11 bases map to TRBD1. The V segment lost 6 bases and the J segment 1 base; nucleotides outside the gene matches: 10. The CDR3 is 16 amino acids. Germline CDR1 reads SQVTM; CDR2 reads ANQGSEA. The CDR3 nucleotides read TGCAGCGTGTGGGACAGGGGGATCCGGGAGAACACTGAAGCTTTCTTT. It is translated as CSVWDRGIRENTEAFF.

The J gene is TRBJ1-3, the V gene TRBV5-6; 9 bases are shared with TRBD1. V dropped 4 bases and J dropped 8; count of bases not matched to a gene: 10. The CDR3 length is 15 residues. Germline V gives CDR1 SGHDT, CDR2 YYEEEE. The CDR3: CASSPPGQGFDTIYF. The CDR3 nucleotides are TGTGCCAGCAGCCCCCCGGGACAGGGTTTCGACACCATATATTTT.

CDR3 DNA: TGTGCCAGCAGCCAAGAGAGGGCAAGCGGGAGTCGGTCAGATACGCAGTATTTT. It yields the protein CASSQERASGSRSDTQYF. The genes are TRBV4-2 and TRBJ2-3, with 8 positions matching TRBD2. Germline CDR1 and CDR2: LGHNA and YNFKEQ. V dropped 0 bases and J dropped 4; count of bases not matched to a gene: 12. The CDR3 loop spans 18 amino acids.

This clone was observed once. The chain employs TRBV5-4 and TRBJ1-2; perhaps TRBD1 as D (6 bases). The V gene lost 4 bases and the J gene lost 5 bases, with 18 bases spanning the gap. CDR1 is SGHNT and CDR2 is YYREEE in the germline V gene (reference sequence). The CDR3 covers 15 residues. For the CDR3, the DNA is TGTGCCAGCAGCGGACAGCAACAGGGATGGTATGGCTACACCTTC. This encodes CASSGQQQGWYGYTF.

This rearrangement joins TRBV29-1 to TRBJ2-7, with a possible D match to TRBD2 (5 bases). The germline V gene encodes CDR1 SQVTM and CDR2 ANQGSEA. This CDR3 is built from 12 residues. V gave up 1 base and J gave up 10 bases, with 14 bases separating them. CDR3 coding DNA: TGCAGCGTTGAAGCCGGTCCGGGAAATCAGTACTTC. Translation gives CSVEAGPGNQYF.

The V and J genes are TRBV21-1 and TRBJ1-5. TRBV21-1 is a pseudogene locus. The CDR3 totals 14 residues. The CDR3 nucleotides are TGTGCCAGCAGCAAAGTGGAGGGCAGGCAGCCCCAGCATTTT. This sequence encodes CASSKVEGRQPQHF.

The rearrangement uses TRBV5-1 and TRBJ2-5; 13 nucleotides align to TRBD2. This CDR3 spans 15 amino acids. V trimming: 5 bases; J trimming: 2 bases; junction bases outside the gene matches: 3. Per germline, CDR1 SGHRS and CDR2 YFSETQ. The CDR3 bases are TGCGCCAGCAGAGGGGGACTAGCGGGGCAAGAGACCCAGTACTTC. It encodes CASRGGLAGQETQYF.

The chain carries TRBV28 and TRBJ1-6; 7 bases are shared with TRBD1. The CDR3 runs to 11 residues. Germline lookup yields CDR1 MDHEN and CDR2 SYDVKM. V shed 5 bases and J 14 bases; nucleotides not matched to a gene: 3. DNA of the CDR3: TGTGCCAGCAGTGGAGACAGGGCCCTCCACTTT. This gives the protein CASSGDRALHF. Full variable domain (remainder filled in from reference TRBV28 and TRBJ1-6): DVKVTQSSRYLVKRTGEKVFLECVQDMDHENMFWYRQDPGLGLRLIYFSYDVKMKEKGDIPEGYSVSREKKERFSLILESASTNQTSMYLCASSGDRALHFGNGTRLTVT.

The chain recombines TRBV7-9 with TRBJ1-2; 11 nucleotides line up with TRBD1. The CDR3 covers 15 residues. J lost 6 bases, V lost 5 bases, and 8 bases had no gene match. Germline-derived CDR1 and CDR2 are SEHNR and FQNEAQ (reference sequence). The CDR3 reads CASSDRDRGVDGYTF. Written as DNA, the CDR3 is TGTGCCAGCAGCGACCGGGACAGGGGGGTGGATGGCTACACCTTC.

This rearrangement joins TRBV9 to TRBJ2-7, with 10 bases that match TRBD1. CDR3 length equals 17 residues. Germline values: CDR1 SGDLS, CDR2 YYNGEE. Losses at the gene ends were 0 bases for V and 3 bases for J; bases not matched to a gene: 9. CDR3 nucleotides: TGTGCCAGCAGCGTAGGGACAGGGGGATTTAATTTCTACGAGCAGTACTTC. It is translated as CASSVGTGGFNFYEQYF. Looking up the rest from reference TRBV9 and TRBJ2-7 gives the full variable domain: DSGVTQTPKHLITATGQRVTLRCSPRSGDLSVYWYQQSLDQGLQFLIQYYNGEERAKGNILERFSAQQFPDLHSELNLSSLELGDSALYFCASSVGTGGFNFYEQYFGPGTRLTVT.

The genes are TRBV6-1 and TRBJ1-2; 9 positions match TRBD1. Germline CDR1 and CDR2: MNHNS and SASEGT. This CDR3 comprises 14 residues. The V and J ends lost 7 bases and 5 bases, in that order; junction bases with no gene match: 8. CDR3 sequence: CASNAGTGWYGYTF. CDR3 bases: TGTGCCAGCAACGCCGGGACAGGGTGGTATGGCTACACCTTC.

The chain combines TRBV19 with TRBJ1-5; 8 bases align to TRBD1. This CDR3 is built from 16 residues. V shed 3 bases and J 2 bases; nucleotides not matched to a gene: 6. The germline V gene has CDR1 LNHDA and CDR2 SQIVND (reference sequence). The CDR3 DNA reads TGTGCCAGTAGTATCCGGACAGGGAAGGGCAATCAGCCCCAGCATTTT. It specifies CASSIRTGKGNQPQHF.

This chain joins TRBV21-1 and TRBJ2-7; the DNA was not compared with TRBD2, the D call given in the table. TRBV21-1 is a documented pseudogene. The CDR3 consists of 13 residues. The chain's CDR3 is CAKGGLSPYEQYF. The CDR3 DNA is TGTGCAAAGGGAGGGTTAAGCCCCTACGAGCAGTACTTC.

This clone was seen ten or more times. V gene TRBV10-3 combines with J gene TRBJ1-2, with 8 bases lining up with TRBD1. Losses at the gene ends were 6 bases for V and 0 bases for J; bases not matched to a gene: 3. Germline loops: CDR1 ENHRY, CDR2 SYGVKD. The length of the CDR3 is 14 residues. CDR3 bases: TGTGCCATCAGAGGACAGGGAGCTAACTATGGCTACACCTTC. Its translation: CAIRGQGANYGYTF.

The V gene is TRBV5-6, the J gene TRBJ1-2; the D gene is possibly TRBD1 (6 bases). Between the trimmed V and J ends, which lost 5 bases and 7 bases, there was a span of 15 bases. The germline gives CDR1 SGHDT, CDR2 YYEEEE. The CDR3 has 13 residues. CDR3 in DNA: TGTGCCAGCAGAAATCAGGGGATTGGTGGCTACACCTTC. Its protein is CASRNQGIGGYTF.

The chain recombines TRBV19 with TRBJ1-6; weak D call: TRBD1 (6 bases). The CDR3 spans 14 residues. V gave up 5 bases and J gave up 6 bases, with 11 bases separating them. Germline V gene data show CDR1 as LNHDA and CDR2 as SQIVND (reference sequence). The CDR3 DNA reads as TGTGCCAGTAGTGGGCAGGGGAGTAATTCACCCCTCCACTTT. This codes for CASSGQGSNSPLHF. Based on the CDR3 plus reference TRBV19 and TRBJ1-6, the full variable domain is DGGITQSPKYLFRKEGQNVTLSCEQNLNHDAMYWYRQDPGQGLRLIYYSQIVNDFQKGDIAEGYSVSREKKESFPLTVTSAQKNPTAFYLCASSGQGSNSPLHFGNGTRLTVT.

Many counts were recorded for this clone. This chain links TRBV4-3 with TRBJ2-1, with D unresolved. CDR3 length: 16 amino acids. CDR1 is LGHNA and CDR2 is YSLEER in the germline V gene. V was trimmed by 1 base and J by 2 bases, leaving 12 bases between them. Here the CDR3 DNA reads TGCGCCAGCAGCCAAGTGAGTCAAGTTCCCTACAATGAGCAGTTCTTC. Its translation: CASSQVSQVPYNEQFF.